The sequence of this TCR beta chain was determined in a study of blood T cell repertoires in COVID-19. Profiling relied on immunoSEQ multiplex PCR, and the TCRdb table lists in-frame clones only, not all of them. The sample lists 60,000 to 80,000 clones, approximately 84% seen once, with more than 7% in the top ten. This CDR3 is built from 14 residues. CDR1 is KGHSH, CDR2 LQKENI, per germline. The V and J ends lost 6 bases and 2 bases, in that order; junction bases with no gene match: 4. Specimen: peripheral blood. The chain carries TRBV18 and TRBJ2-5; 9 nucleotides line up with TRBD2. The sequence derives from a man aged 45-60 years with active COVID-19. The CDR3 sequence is CASSRTSAQETQYF. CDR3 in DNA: TGTGCCAGCTCGCGGACTAGCGCTCAAGAGACCCAGTACTTC.